This T cell receptor beta chain was obtained from a study of cytomegalovirus exposure and HLA in healthy donors. Study summary: As an earlier analysis found, 180 million or so T cells yielded 90 million to 140 million unique TCR beta sequences.

Findings and caveats of the study: Many donors carried some public TCRs, although rarity characterized most TCR sequences. There were about 160 TCR beta chains listed as cytomegalovirus-associated. Among the CMV-associated chains, a few were confirmed in vitro as specific for CMV antigens.

On this clone: Antigen: not known.

This PCR relied on a set of 60 Vbeta primers and 13 Jbeta primers. Generated by immunoSEQ multiplex PCR, the TCRdb table keeps only in-frame clones and is missing some. In the table there are approximately 150,000 clones, over 60% of which are singletons. Material: PBMCs. The source of this sequence is a male donor in good health and CMV-seronegative.

The CDR3 DNA sequence: TGTGCCAGCAGTTACGCGAAGGGAGGTGGCTACACCTTC. It codes for CASSYAKGGGYTF. V gene TRBV6-5 combines with J gene TRBJ1-2; D is uncertain. CDR3 length equals 13 residues. CDR1 MNHEY and CDR2 SVGAGI come from the germline V gene. V lost 2 bases, J lost 7 bases, and 11 bases lay in between.